The T cell receptor (beta chain) under discussion was sequenced for a study of blood T cell repertoires in COVID-19. The ends were cut back, 5 bases at V and 0 bases at J, with 7 bases in the middle. The CDR3 runs to 14 residues. Germline CDR1 KGHDR, CDR2 SFDVKD. Assay: immunoSEQ multiplex PCR; the TCRdb copy retains only in-frame clones and omits some. The profile shows 140,000 to 150,000 clones, approximately 85% of them singletons. The source is a woman between 45 and 65 years old with acute COVID-19. Sequenced material: PBMCs or T cells enriched from blood (not recorded which). The genes are TRBV24-1 and TRBJ1-5; no clear D. CDR3 protein: CATSVEYSNQPQHF. The CDR3 region has the DNA TGTGCCACCAGTGTAGAGTATAGCAATCAGCCCCAGCATTTT.